Each of the 4 T cell receptor beta chains below was sequenced from the same sample in a study of control samples from healthy donors and cancer patients. Profiling relied on immunoSEQ multiplex PCR, and the TCRdb table lists in-frame clones only, not all of them. Of roughly 150,000 clones in the sample, 85% to 95% were seen once. Specimen: blood. The receptors stem from a middle-aged man in good health.

V and J are TRBV6-4 and TRBJ1-5; TRBD1 is a possible D gene (5 bases). V was cut by 7 bases and J by 1 base, with 14 bases left in between. The CDR3 totals 15 residues. Germline assignment: CDR1 MRHNA and CDR2 SNTAGT. The CDR3 nucleotides are TGTGCCAGCAAGGCTGAACCAGGGAGCAATCAGCCCCAGCATTTT. Translation gives CASKAEPGSNQPQHF.

This chain joins TRBV5-1 and TRBJ1-2; D uncertain. Germline V gives CDR1 SGHRS, CDR2 YFSETQ. Trimming removed 4 bases at V and 3 bases at J, with 10 bases between. This CDR3 has 13 residues. The CDR3 reads CASSMALDYGYTF. The CDR3 region has the DNA TGCGCCAGCAGCATGGCGTTAGACTATGGCTACACCTTC.

The V and J genes are TRBV2 and TRBJ2-2, with D unresolved. The germline V gene encodes CDR1 SNHLY and CDR2 FYNNEI. V gave up 6 bases and J gave up 7 bases, with 15 bases separating them. The CDR3 contains 14 residues. CDR3 DNA sequence: TGTGCCAGCAGACTAATGGGTTACGGCGGGGAGCTGTTTTTT. It codes for CASRLMGYGGELFF.

The chain is built from TRBV29-1 and TRBJ2-2; D is possibly TRBD2 (5 bases). The CDR3 has 13 residues. V lost 5 bases and J lost 0, with 7 bases in between. From germline, CDR1 is SQVTM and CDR2 ANQGSEA. CDR3 DNA sequence: TGCAGCGTTTCAGCGGCGAACACCGGGGAGCTGTTTTTT. Its translation: CSVSAANTGELFF.